This TCR beta chain was profiled in a study of Ad26.COV2.S vaccination and SARS-CoV-2 variants. Overall study: Ad26.COV2.S shots went into the muscle once or twice, 56 days apart.

Germline V gene sequence: CDR1 MGHRA, CDR2 YSYEKL. This CDR3 has 12 residues. Deletions cut 5 bases from V and 6 bases from J, with 9 bases between. Profiled with immunoSEQ multiplex PCR; TCRdb holds only in-frame clones, not every one. The repertoire consists of about 420,000 clones, with 85% to 90% occurring once and the leading ten covering 3.6%. Treatment in this sample: 15 to 20 received Ad26.COV2.S at low or high dose, single or two shots; 5 received placebo; per-sample allocation not given. At day 63 after the first vaccine or placebo injection, samples were drawn. A Boston adult aged 18-55 years was the donor.

The material sequenced was peripheral blood, taken in a trial of Ad26.COV2.S vaccine versus placebo. This receptor was identified in a person aged 18-65 years who received the Ad26.COV2.S COVID-19 vaccine or a placebo. This chain links TRBV4-1 with TRBJ2-3; unclear D gene. CDR3: CASSAVYDTQYF. CDR3 nucleotides: TGCGCCAGCAGCGCGGTTTATGATACGCAGTATTTT.